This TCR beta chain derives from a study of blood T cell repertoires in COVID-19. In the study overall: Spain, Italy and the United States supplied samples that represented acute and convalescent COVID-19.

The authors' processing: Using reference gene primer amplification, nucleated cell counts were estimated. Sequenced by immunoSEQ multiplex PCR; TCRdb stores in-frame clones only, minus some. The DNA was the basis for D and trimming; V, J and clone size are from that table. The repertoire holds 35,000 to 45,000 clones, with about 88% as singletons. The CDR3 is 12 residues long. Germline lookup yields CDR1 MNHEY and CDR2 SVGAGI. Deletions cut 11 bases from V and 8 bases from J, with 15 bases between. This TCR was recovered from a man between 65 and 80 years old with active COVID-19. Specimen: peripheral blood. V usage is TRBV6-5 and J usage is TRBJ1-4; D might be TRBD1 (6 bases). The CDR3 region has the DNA TGTGCCGGATCAAAAACAGGGGAAAAACTGTTTTTT. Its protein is CAGSKTGEKLFF.